The clone carrying this T cell receptor (beta chain) was found once. What it recognizes is unknown. The sample belongs to a study of cytotoxic CD8 clonotypes in ibrutinib-treated CLL. Whole-study context: The patient breakdown showed approximately ten relapsed/refractory and around 16 treatment-naive cases, with about 18 IGHV unmutated. Responses comprised about 25 partial and 2 complete; at median about 68 months, about 14 remained remitted and about twelve progressed. Study-level findings and limits: Researchers report that baseline clonality outpaced age-matched healthy donors and tracked circulating CD8+ T-cell counts.

Sequencing sought depths of 1 in 200,000 to 1 in 1 million T cells. TCRdb's copy holds only in-frame clones and misses some; the assay was immunoSEQ multiplex PCR. The profile shows 150,000 or so clones, around three quarters of them singletons. The source is a human donor with chronic lymphocytic leukemia. The specimen was PBMCs, collected after 12 months of ibrutinib treatment.

Written as DNA, the CDR3 is TGTGCCAGCAGCTTGCCGGGGGGCTTCTCATACGAGCAGTACTTC. Translated, it gives CASSLPGGFSYEQYF. The J gene is TRBJ2-7, the V gene TRBV5-4; D is possibly TRBD2 (7 bases). This CDR3 is built from 15 residues. CDR1 is SGHNT, CDR2 YYREEE, per germline (reference sequence). Between the trimmed V and J ends, which lost 1 base and 4 bases, there was a span of 15 bases.